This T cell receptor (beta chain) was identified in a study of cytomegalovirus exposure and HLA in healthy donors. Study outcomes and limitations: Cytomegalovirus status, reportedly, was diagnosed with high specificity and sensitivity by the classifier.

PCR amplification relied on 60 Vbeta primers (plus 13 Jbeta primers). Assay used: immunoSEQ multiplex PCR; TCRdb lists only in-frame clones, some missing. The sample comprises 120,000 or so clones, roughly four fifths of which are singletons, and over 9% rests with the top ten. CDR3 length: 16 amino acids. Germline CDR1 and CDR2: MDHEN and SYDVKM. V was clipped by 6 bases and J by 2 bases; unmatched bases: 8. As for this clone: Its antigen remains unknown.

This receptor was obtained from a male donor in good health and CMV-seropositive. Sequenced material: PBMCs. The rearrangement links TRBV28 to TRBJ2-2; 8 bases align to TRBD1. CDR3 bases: TGTGCCAGCAGACCCAGACAGGGGCTAAACACCGGGGAGCTGTTTTTT. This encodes CASRPRQGLNTGELFF.